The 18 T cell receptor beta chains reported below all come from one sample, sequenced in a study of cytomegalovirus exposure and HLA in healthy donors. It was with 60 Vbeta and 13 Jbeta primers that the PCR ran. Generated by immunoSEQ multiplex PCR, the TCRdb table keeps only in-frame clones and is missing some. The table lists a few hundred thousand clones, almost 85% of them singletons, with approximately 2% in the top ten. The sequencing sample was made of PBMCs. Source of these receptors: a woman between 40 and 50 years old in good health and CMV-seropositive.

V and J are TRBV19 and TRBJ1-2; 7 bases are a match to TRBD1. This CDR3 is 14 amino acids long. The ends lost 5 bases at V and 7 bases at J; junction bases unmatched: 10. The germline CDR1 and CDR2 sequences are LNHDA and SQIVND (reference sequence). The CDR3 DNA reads TGTGCCAGTAGTCCCCGACAGGGATCGGTTGGCTACACCTTC. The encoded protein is CASSPRQGSVGYTF.

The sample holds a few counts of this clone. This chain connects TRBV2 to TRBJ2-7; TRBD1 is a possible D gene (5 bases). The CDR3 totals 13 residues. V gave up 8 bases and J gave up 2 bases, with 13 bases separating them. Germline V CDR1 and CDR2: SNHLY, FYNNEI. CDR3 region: CASGALATYEQYF. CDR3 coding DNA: TGTGCCAGCGGGGCCCTCGCGACCTACGAGCAGTACTTC.

The DNA of the CDR3 is TGTGCCAGTAGTATAAGGACAGGGGACTACGAGCAGTACTTC. Its protein is CASSIRTGDYEQYF. The genes are TRBV19 and TRBJ2-7; 9 positions agree with TRBD1. Germline values: CDR1 LNHDA, CDR2 SQIVND (reference sequence). V lost 2 bases, J lost 3 bases, and 2 bases stayed unmatched. The CDR3 spans 14 residues.

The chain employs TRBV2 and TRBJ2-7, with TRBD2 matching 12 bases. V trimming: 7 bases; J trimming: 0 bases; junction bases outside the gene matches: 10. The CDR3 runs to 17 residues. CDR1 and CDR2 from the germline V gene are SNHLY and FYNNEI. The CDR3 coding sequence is TGTGCCAGCACCCAACTAGCGGGAGGTCTTAGCTCCTACGAGCAGTACTTC. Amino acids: CASTQLAGGLSSYEQYF.

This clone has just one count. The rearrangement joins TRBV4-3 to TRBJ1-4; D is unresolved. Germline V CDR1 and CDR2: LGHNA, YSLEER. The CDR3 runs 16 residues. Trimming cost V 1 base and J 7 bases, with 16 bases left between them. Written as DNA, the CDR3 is TGCGCCAGCAGCCAAGTTCCAATGGGCGCGGGTGAAAAACTGTTTTTT. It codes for CASSQVPMGAGEKLFF.

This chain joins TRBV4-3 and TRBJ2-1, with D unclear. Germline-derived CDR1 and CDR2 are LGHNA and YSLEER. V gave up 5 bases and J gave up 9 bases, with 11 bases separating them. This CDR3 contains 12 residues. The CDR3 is CASSASRSEQFF. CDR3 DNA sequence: TGCGCCAGCAGCGCGTCTAGGAGTGAGCAGTTCTTC.

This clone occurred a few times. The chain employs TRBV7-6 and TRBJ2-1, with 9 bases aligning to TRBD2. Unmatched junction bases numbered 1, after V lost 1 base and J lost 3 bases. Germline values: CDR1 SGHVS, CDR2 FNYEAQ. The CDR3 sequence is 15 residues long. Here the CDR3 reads CASSLGSGSYNEQFF. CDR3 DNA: TGTGCCAGCAGCTTAGGTAGCGGGAGCTACAATGAGCAGTTCTTC.

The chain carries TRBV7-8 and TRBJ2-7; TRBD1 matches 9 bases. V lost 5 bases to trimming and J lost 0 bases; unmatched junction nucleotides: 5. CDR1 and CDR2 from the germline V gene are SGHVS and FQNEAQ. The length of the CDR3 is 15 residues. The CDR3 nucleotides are TGTGCCAGCAGCCCCCGGACAGGGGACTCCTACGAGCAGTACTTC. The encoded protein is CASSPRTGDSYEQYF. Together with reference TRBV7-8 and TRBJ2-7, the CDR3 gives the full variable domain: GAGVSQSPRYKVAKRGQDVALRCDPISGHVSLFWYQQALGQGPEFLTYFQNEAQLDKSGLPSDRFFAERPEGSVSTLKIQRTQQEDSAVYLCASSPRTGDSYEQYFGPGTRLTVT.

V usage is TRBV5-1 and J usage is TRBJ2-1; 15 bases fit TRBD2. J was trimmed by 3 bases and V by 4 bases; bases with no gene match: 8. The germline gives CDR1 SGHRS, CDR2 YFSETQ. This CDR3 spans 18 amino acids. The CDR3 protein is CASSLPGLAGGGYNEQFF. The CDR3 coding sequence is TGCGCCAGCAGCCTCCCGGGACTAGCGGGAGGTGGCTACAATGAGCAGTTCTTC.

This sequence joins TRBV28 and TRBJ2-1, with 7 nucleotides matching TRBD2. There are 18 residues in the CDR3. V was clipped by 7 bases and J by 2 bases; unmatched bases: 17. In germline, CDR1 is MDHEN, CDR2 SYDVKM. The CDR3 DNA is TGTGCCAGCACCAAGATCATCCCGAGCGGGACCCCCTACAATGAGCAGTTCTTC. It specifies CASTKIIPSGTPYNEQFF.

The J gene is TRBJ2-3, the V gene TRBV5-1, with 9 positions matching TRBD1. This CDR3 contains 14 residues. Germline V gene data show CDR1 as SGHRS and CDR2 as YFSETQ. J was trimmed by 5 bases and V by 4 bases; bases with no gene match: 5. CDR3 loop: CASSLGTGLDTQYF. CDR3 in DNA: TGCGCCAGCAGCCTCGGGACAGGGTTAGATACGCAGTATTTT.

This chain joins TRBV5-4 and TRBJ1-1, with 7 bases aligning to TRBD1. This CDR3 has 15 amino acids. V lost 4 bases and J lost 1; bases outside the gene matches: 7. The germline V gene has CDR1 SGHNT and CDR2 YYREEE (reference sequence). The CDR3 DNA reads TGTGCCAGCAGCCCGGGACAGACAAGGAACACTGAAGCTTTCTTT. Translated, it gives CASSPGQTRNTEAFF.

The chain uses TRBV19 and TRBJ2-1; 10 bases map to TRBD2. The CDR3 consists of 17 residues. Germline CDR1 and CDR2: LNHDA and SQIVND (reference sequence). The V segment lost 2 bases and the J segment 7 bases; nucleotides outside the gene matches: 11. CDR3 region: CASSITSGNLGRNEQFF. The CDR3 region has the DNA TGTGCCAGTAGTATAACTAGCGGGAACCTCGGGAGGAATGAGCAGTTCTTC.

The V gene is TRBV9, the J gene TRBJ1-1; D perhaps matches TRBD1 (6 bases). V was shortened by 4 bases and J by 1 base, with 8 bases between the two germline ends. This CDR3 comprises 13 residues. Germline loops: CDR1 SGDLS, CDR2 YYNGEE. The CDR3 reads CASSRQENTEAFF. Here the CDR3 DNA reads TGTGCCAGCAGCAGACAGGAGAACACTGAAGCTTTCTTT.

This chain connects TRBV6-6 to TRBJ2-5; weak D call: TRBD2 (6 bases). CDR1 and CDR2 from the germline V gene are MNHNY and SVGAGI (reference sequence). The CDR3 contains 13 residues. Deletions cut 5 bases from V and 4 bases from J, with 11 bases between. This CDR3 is CASSIIGGETQYF. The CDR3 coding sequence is TGTGCCAGCAGTATTATCGGGGGAGAGACCCAGTACTTC.

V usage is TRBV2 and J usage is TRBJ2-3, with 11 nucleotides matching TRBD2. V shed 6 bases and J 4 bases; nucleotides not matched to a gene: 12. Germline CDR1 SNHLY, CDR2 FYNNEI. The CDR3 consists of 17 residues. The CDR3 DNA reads TGTGCCAGCAGGGGATCTCCGGGACTAGCGGTTGCAGATACGCAGTATTTT. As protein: CASRGSPGLAVADTQYF. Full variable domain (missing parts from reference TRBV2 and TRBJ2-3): EPEVTQTPSHQVTQMGQEVILRCVPISNHLYFYWYRQILGQKVEFLVSFYNNEISEKSEIFDDQFSVERPDGSNFTLKIRSTKLEDSAMYFCASRGSPGLAVADTQYFGPGTRLTVL.

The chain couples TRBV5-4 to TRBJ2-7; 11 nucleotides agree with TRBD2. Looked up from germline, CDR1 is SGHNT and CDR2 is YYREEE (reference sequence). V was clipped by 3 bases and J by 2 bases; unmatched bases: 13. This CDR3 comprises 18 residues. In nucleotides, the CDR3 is TGTGCCAGCAGCTACAAGACCGGGACTAGCGGCCCTACCTACGAGCAGTACTTC. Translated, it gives CASSYKTGTSGPTYEQYF.

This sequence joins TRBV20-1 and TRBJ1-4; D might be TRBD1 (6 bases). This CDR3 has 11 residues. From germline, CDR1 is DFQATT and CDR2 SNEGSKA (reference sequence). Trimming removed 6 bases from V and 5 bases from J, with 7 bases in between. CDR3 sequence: CSAGQNEKLFF. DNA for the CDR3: TGCAGTGCCGGACAGAATGAAAAACTGTTTTTT.